Below, 4 T cell receptor beta chains from the same sample are listed, as sequenced in a study of blood T cell repertoires in COVID-19. Measured with immunoSEQ multiplex PCR; TCRdb has only the in-frame clones, and not every one. The sample includes roughly 150,000 clones, 80% to 90% seen only once; the top ten take roughly 6.8%. Input material: peripheral blood. These TCRs come from a woman between 45 and 65 years old in a cohort sampled during active or convalescent COVID-19.

There are a few counts of this clone. The chain links TRBV11-1 to TRBJ2-2; D is perhaps TRBD2 (6 bases). Per the germline V gene, CDR1 is SGHAT and CDR2 is FQDESV (reference sequence). V shed 5 bases and J shed 7 bases, with 17 bases lying between them. The CDR3 runs 15 residues. The CDR3 DNA is TGTGCCAGCAGCCCAACCGGGGGAGACCACGGGGAGCTGTTTTTT. Translation gives CASSPTGGDHGELFF. Filled out from reference TRBV11-1 and TRBJ2-2, the complete variable domain reads EAEVAQSPRYKITEKSQAVAFWCDPISGHATLYWYRQILGQGPELLVQFQDESVVDDSQLPKDRFSAERLKGVDSTLKIQPAELGDSAMYLCASSPTGGDHGELFFGEGSRLTVL.

This clone was counted at least ten times. The chain has TRBV6-6 and TRBJ2-2; 8 bases match TRBD1. The CDR3 contains 15 residues. The germline gives CDR1 MNHNY, CDR2 SVGAGI (reference sequence). V dropped 0 bases and J dropped 5; count of bases not matched to a gene: 2. The DNA for the CDR3 is TGTGCCAGCAGTTACTCGACAGGGGAGACCGGGGAGCTGTTTTTT. It specifies CASSYSTGETGELFF.

The chain couples TRBV6-5 to TRBJ1-3; 10 bases align to TRBD1. The CDR3 length is 15 residues. V was pared by 8 bases and J by 1 base, with 5 bases of the junction left unmatched. Germline loops: CDR1 MNHEY, CDR2 SVGAGI. CDR3: CASGGTGESGNTIYF. CDR3 bases: TGTGCCAGCGGAGGGACAGGGGAATCTGGAAACACCATATATTTT.

This clone came up once. The chain joins TRBV19 to TRBJ1-4, with 9 bases fitting TRBD1. This CDR3 is built from 15 residues. J lost 4 bases, V lost 5 bases, and 5 bases had no gene match. CDR1 is LNHDA and CDR2 is SQIVND in the germline V gene (reference sequence). CDR3 coding DNA: TGTGCCAGTAGTCCGGGACAGGGAAATAATGAAAAACTGTTTTTT. Amino acids: CASSPGQGNNEKLFF. Full variable domain (rest looked up from reference TRBV19 and TRBJ1-4): DGGITQSPKYLFRKEGQNVTLSCEQNLNHDAMYWYRQDPGQGLRLIYYSQIVNDFQKGDIAEGYSVSREKKESFPLTVTSAQKNPTAFYLCASSPGQGNNEKLFFGSGTQLSVL.